This TCR beta chain was captured by sequencing in a study of shared clonotypes between healthy human individuals. Notes on the study in general: Non-shared clonotypes were found to have lower generation probabilities than the clonotypes that were shared by all four of the sorted-subset donors.

There are 13 residues in the CDR3. Trimming took 5 bases from V and 7 from J, leaving 12 bases between them. Germline CDR1 reads MNHEY; CDR2 reads SVGAGI. Participating donors were healthy, HIV-negative adults free of recent acute infections or vaccinations. CD8 memory merged CD45RO+ cells and CCR7-negative CD45RA+ TemRA cells into one population. Replicate PCRs from sorted subsets contained around 200 ng DNA, which is around 29,000 T cell genomes. Some clones are missing from TCRdb's copy, which holds only in-frame ones; the method was immunoSEQ multiplex PCR. The sample includes over 95,000 clones, roughly 70% of them seen just once. As concerns this clone: The target antigen is unknown.

Sequencing input: memory CD8+ T cells sorted from blood. Noted subset: CD45RO+ cells pooled with CCR7-negative TemRA cells. This sequence joins TRBV6-5 and TRBJ2-1, with unresolved D. The clonotype comes from a woman in her thirties in good health. This chain's CDR3 is CASSLDGKNEQFF. Here the CDR3 DNA reads TGTGCCAGCAGTCTCGACGGCAAGAATGAGCAGTTCTTC.